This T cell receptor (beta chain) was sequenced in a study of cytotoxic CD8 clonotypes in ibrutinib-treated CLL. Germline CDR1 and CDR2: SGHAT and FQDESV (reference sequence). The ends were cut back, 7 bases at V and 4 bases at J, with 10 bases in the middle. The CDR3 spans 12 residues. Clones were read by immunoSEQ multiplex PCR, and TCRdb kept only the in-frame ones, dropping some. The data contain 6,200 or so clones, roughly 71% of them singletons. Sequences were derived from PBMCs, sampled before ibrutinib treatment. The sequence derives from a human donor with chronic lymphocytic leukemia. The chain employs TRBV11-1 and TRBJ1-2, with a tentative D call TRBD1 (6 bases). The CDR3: CASKGQLYGYTF. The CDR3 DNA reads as TGTGCCAGCAAAGGACAGCTCTATGGCTACACCTTC. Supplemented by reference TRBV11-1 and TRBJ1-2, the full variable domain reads EAEVAQSPRYKITEKSQAVAFWCDPISGHATLYWYRQILGQGPELLVQFQDESVVDDSQLPKDRFSAERLKGVDSTLKIQPAELGDSAMYLCASKGQLYGYTFGSGTRLTVV.